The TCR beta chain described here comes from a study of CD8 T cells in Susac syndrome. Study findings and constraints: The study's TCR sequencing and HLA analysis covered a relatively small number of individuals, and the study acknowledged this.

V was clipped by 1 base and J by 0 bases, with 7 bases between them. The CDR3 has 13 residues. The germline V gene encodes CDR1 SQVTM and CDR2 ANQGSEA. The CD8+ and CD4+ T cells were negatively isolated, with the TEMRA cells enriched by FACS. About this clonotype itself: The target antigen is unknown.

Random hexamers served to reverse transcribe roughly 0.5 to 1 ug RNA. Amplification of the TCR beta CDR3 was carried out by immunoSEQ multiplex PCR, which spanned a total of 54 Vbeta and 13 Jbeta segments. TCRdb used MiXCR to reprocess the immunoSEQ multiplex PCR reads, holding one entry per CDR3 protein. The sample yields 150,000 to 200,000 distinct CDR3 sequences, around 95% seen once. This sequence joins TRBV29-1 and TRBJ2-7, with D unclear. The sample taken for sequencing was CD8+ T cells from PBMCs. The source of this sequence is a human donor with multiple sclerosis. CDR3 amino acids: CSVEVVASYEQYF. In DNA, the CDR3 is TGCAGCGTTGAAGTTGTAGCCTCCTACGAGCAGTACTTC.